Described below is a single TCR beta chain sequence and its context. This clone has a single count. Its specific antigen is unknown. Base qualities are not provided; no much larger clone lies one nucleotide away. Library preparation used the immunoSEQ multiplex PCR assay. TCRdb carries this immuneACCESS record with in-frame sequences only. Its versions omit some clonotypes, under half of them owing to an unresolved V gene in the studies checked, with the rest unexplained. This sample comprises about 32,000 clones, roughly 87% of them detected only once. The ten largest clones represent 0.55% to 0.8% of the sample. The sample belongs to a study of T cells in narcolepsy (dated by TCRdb to about 2018). Regarding the complete study: Healthy control donors were enrolled in the study alongside patients who had narcolepsy type 1 or type 2 (NT1, NT2). Autoreactive T cells targeting hypocretin neuron self-antigens (hypocretin, TRIB2) were sought in narcolepsy patients, and TCR Vbeta sequencing was used to track clonotypes in blood and CSF. Summary of the overall study and its limitations: Some blood memory CD4+ repertoires from patients and controls contained no sequences matching autoreactive T cell clones. According to the report, autoreactive clonotypes were detected serially in the blood of the same patients and of different patients, but not in healthy controls. Numbers of sequenced blood memory CD4+ clonotypes were comparable, averaging approximately 40,000 in patients and approximately 34,000 in controls. HCRT-specific and TRIB2-specific autoreactive clonotypes were highlighted in plots that compared CD4+ T cell clonotypes in CSF versus blood from the same patient.

Memory CD4+ T cells were sorted ex vivo from peripheral blood of narcolepsy patients and healthy controls for TCR Vbeta sequencing. The junction shows trimming of 6 bases on V and 4 bases on J, and the gene matches do not reach 3 bases of it. CDR1 and CDR2, looked up from the germline V gene (reference sequence), are MNHNY and SVGAGI. The CDR3 holds 15 amino acids from the cysteine to the phenylalanine. Kept here is only the CDR3 DNA, which spans 45 bases and is read in frame from base 1. In this chain, TRBV6-6 is recombined with TRBJ2-2; 12 central bases correspond to TRBD1. This TCR was recovered from a human donor in good health. Material: memory (CD45RA-) CD4+ T cells from blood. The cell subset or site label of this sample denotes: memory T cells sorted ex vivo from peripheral blood. CDR3 reads: CASRGTGGITGELFF. The DNA sequence is as follows: TGTGCCAGCAGAGGGACAGGGGGCATCACCGGGGAGCTGTTTTTT.